This TCR beta chain was documented in a study of T cells in Graves' hyperthyroidism and ophthalmopathy (dated by TCRdb to the late 2010s). For the wider study: Peripheral blood was collected at initial diagnosis, before any treatment. To identify distinguishing TCR V-J signatures, a discovery cohort of around 100 patients was used, comprising 43 with Graves' ophthalmopathy and around 60 with stable Graves' hyperthyroidism. An independent validation cohort of fewer than 20 hyperthyroidism patients and 17 patients who later progressed to ophthalmopathy tested prospective prediction of ophthalmopathy. The paper describes TCR Vbeta CDR3 sequencing of fewer than 150 peripheral blood samples, made up of roughly 45 ophthalmopathy patients, approximately 73 hyperthyroidism patients and around 17 progressor patients. After sampling, hyperthyroidism patients received methimazole starting at 30 mg daily, and ophthalmopathy patients received high-dose intravenous methylprednisolone. Thyroid tissue and blood T-cell repertoires from about 6 Graves' hyperthyroidism patients were also compared in the study. The 95 to 100 discovery patients were randomly divided into training and test sets at a 7:3 ratio.

A patient counted as having stable Graves' hyperthyroidism if no progression to ophthalmopathy occurred over 18 months of follow-up. Hyperthyroidism patients were newly diagnosed, with disease duration under 2 months, and aged 18 to 65 years. Exclusion was applied to patients with uncontrolled infections, other autoimmune diseases, pregnancy or lactation. Clinical symptoms, serum thyroxine and TRAb, thyroid ultrasound, and orbital computed tomography formed the basis for the diagnoses. PBMCs were separated from roughly 9.3 ml of fresh peripheral blood using Ficoll-Paque density gradient centrifugation. Total RNA was extracted using Trizol reagent, and RNA quality was assessed on an Agilent 2100 Bioanalyzer. What the study reported, not specific to this receptor: In cross-validation, a model built on a 13 V-J signature told ophthalmopathy apart from stable hyperthyroidism with 85% to 90% sensitivity and about 81% specificity, and in testing the same model reached 80%/75%. In validation, the model predicted progression to ophthalmopathy a median of approximately 6.3 months before onset, with roughly 70% sensitivity and 72.22% specificity. Blood samples also contained most of the expanded thyroid clonotypes (frequency above 0.001), which suggests that blood repertoires may reflect thyroid immune responses. No statistical method was used to set the sample size in advance, and investigators knew the group allocation.

This clonotype was detected a few times. The specificity of this receptor is unknown. No qualities accompany the bases; no much larger clone lies one base away. Amplification of TCR beta CDR3 regions was carried out from RNA transcripts. For the first round of RT-PCR on the TCR CDR3, the HTBI primer set was used together with the Qiagen OneStep RT-PCR kit. The libraries were constructed in a second round of multiplex PCR and then size-selected and purified. Paired-end sequencing of the libraries was performed with 100 bp reads on an Illumina HiSeq2000. Per the original workflow: Raw data were processed with SOAPnuke, discarding reads with adapters, uncalled bases, mean Phred below 15, or no exact constant-primer or identifier match. COPE v1.2.5 was used to merge the high-quality paired reads, and each unique nucleotide sequence was defined as a clonotype. MiTCR v1.1 was used to align clonotypes to the IMGT TRBV, TRBD and TRBJ reference segments. Analysis was restricted to V-J combinations with a frequency above 0.0001, which covered roughly 99% of repertoires. A TCS score was defined as the ratio of F50 (clonal expansion) to E x V (chaos), with BLOSUM62-based TCRdist applied between CDR3 peptides within each V-J. Welch's t-statistics and random forest reduced fewer than 600 V-J features to 13, which were used in a naive Bayes classifier (R e1071). The public reads were quality trimmed at Q25 with fastp and then assembled into clones with MiXCR by TCRdb, keeping productive beta chains. When rows share a CDR3 protein, they turn into one entry using the most common DNA and genes. The V and J calls reflect TCRdb's pipeline rather than the authors' work. Counted in this sample were hundreds of thousands of distinct CDR3 sequences; approximately 14% of them appeared once. The ten largest clones capture roughly 10% of the sample.

The source material was blood. The receptor's source is a woman aged 18 to 35 with Graves' hyperthyroidism.

The DNA is TGTGCCAGCAGCTGGGACTTCACTAACTATGGCTACACCTTC. Its protein product is CASSWDFTNYGYTF. The rearrangement joined TRBV28 to TRBJ1-2; the D gene is perhaps TRBD1, from 5 matching bases. The germline V gene gives CDR1 as MDHEN and CDR2 as SYDVKM. V loses 6 bases, J loses 0 bases, and the germline ends lie 11 bases apart. Reading from cysteine to phenylalanine, the CDR3 counts 14 amino acids. Just the 42-base CDR3 DNA is kept, in frame starting at base 1.